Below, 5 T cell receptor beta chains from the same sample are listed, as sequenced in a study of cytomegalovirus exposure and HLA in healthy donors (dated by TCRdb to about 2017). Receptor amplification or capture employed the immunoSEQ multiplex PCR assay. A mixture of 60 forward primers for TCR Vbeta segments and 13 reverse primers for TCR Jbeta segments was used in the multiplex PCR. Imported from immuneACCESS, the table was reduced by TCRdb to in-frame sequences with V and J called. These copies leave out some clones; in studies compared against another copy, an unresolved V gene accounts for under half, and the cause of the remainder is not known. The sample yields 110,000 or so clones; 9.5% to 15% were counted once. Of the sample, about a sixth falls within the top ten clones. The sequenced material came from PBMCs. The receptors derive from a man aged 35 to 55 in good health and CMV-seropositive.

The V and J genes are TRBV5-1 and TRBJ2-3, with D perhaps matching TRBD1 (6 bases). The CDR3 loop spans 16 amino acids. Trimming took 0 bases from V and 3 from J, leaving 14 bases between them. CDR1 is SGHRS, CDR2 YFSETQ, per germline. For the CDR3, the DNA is TGCGCCAGCAGCTTGGATGGGACAAGTCAAACAGATACGCAGTATTTT. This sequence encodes CASSLDGTSQTDTQYF. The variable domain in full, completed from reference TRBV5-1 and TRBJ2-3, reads KAGVTQTPRYLIKTRGQQVTLSCSPISGHRSVSWYQQTPGQGLQFLFEYFSETQRNKGNFPGRFSGRQFSNSRSEMNVSTLELGDSALYLCASSLDGTSQTDTQYFGPGTRLTVL.

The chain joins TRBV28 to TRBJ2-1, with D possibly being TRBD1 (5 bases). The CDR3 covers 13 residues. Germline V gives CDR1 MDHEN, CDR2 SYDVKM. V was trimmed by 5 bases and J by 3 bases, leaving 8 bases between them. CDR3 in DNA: TGTGCCAGCAGTCGGACATTCTACAATGAGCAGTTCTTC. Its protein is CASSRTFYNEQFF. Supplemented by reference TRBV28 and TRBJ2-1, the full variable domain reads DVKVTQSSRYLVKRTGEKVFLECVQDMDHENMFWYRQDPGLGLRLIYFSYDVKMKEKGDIPEGYSVSREKKERFSLILESASTNQTSMYLCASSRTFYNEQFFGPGTRLTVL.

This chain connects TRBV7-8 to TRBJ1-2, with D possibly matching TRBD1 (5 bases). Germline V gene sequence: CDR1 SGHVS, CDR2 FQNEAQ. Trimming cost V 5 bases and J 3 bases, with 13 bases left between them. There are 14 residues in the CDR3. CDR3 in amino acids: CASSQNGAYYGYTF. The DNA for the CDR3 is TGTGCCAGCAGCCAAAATGGGGCGTACTATGGCTACACCTTC.

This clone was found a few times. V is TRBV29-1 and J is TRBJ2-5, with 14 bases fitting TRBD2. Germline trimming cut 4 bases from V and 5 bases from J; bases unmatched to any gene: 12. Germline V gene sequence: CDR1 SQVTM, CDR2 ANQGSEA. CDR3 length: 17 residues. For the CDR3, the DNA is TGCAGCGTTGGTACCGGACTAGCGGGAGGCTCCTGGGAGACCCAGTACTTC. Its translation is CSVGTGLAGGSWETQYF.

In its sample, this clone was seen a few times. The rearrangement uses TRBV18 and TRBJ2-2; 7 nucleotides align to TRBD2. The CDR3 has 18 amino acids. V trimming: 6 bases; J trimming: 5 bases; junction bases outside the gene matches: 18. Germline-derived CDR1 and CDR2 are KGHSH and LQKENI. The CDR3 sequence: CASSPRVLGGSSTGELFF. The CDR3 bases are TGTGCCAGCTCCCCCCGGGTCCTTGGCGGGAGTTCAACCGGGGAGCTGTTTTTT.